Each of the 29 T cell receptor beta chains below was sequenced from the same sample in a study of cytomegalovirus exposure and HLA in healthy donors. With 60 Vbeta and 13 Jbeta primers, the PCR was carried out. Data came from immunoSEQ multiplex PCR; TCRdb stores just in-frame clones and leaves some out. This table has tens of thousands of clones, approximately 77% appearing once. Sample: PBMCs. These receptors were taken from a man aged 25 to 45 in good health and CMV-seronegative.

This chain links TRBV5-1 with TRBJ2-3; 9 nucleotides line up with TRBD2. The germline V gene has CDR1 SGHRS and CDR2 YFSETQ. CDR3 length equals 17 residues. V was pared by 0 bases and J by 4 bases, with 9 bases of the junction left unmatched. CDR3 region: CASSLAQGGRAADTQYF. The CDR3, as DNA: TGCGCCAGCAGCTTGGCCCAAGGCGGGAGGGCAGCAGATACGCAGTATTTT.

The chain combines TRBV5-4 with TRBJ2-7; D gene uncertain. Germline V gives CDR1 SGHNT, CDR2 YYREEE (reference sequence). Trimming left V 3 bases short and J 8 bases short, with 18 bases between. The CDR3 has 14 residues. The CDR3 here is CASSSPPHSTKQYF. CDR3 DNA: TGTGCCAGCAGCTCCCCCCCGCATTCTACGAAGCAGTACTTC.

The J gene is TRBJ1-1, the V gene TRBV4-2, with D maybe TRBD1 (5 bases). Germline V gene sequence: CDR1 LGHNA, CDR2 YNFKEQ. CDR3 size: 13 residues. Trimming stripped 5 bases from V and 4 bases from J, with 11 bases between. The CDR3 DNA sequence: TGTGCCAGCAGCTTTGGGGCTGGCACTGAAGCTTTCTTT. It is translated as CASSFGAGTEAFF.

This rearrangement joins TRBV5-1 to TRBJ1-4, with D perhaps TRBD1 (6 bases). V lost 5 bases, J lost 7 bases, and 21 bases lay in between. The CDR3 is 16 residues long. Per the germline V gene, CDR1 is SGHRS and CDR2 is YFSETQ. CDR3 sequence: CASRGGSRQTGEKLFF. CDR3 sequence (DNA): TGCGCCAGCAGAGGGGGTTCCCGGCAGACGGGTGAAAAACTGTTTTTT.

The V and J genes are TRBV4-2 and TRBJ1-2, with a tentative D call TRBD1 (6 bases). Trimming stripped 0 bases from V and 4 bases from J, with 12 bases between. This CDR3 comprises 15 residues. Germline loops: CDR1 LGHNA, CDR2 YNFKEQ. In DNA form, the CDR3 reads TGTGCCAGCAGCCAAGATAGCAGGGGCGCCTATGGCTACACCTTC. Protein sequence: CASSQDSRGAYGYTF.

The rearrangement uses TRBV5-1 and TRBJ2-3; perhaps TRBD2 as D (6 bases). CDR3 size: 14 residues. The germline CDR1 and CDR2 sequences are SGHRS and YFSETQ. V shed 1 base and J shed 6 bases, with 12 bases lying between them. CDR3 sequence: CASSLYAGSDTQYF. The CDR3 DNA sequence: TGCGCCAGCAGCTTGTATGCGGGGTCGGATACGCAGTATTTT.

This chain uses TRBV10-2 with TRBJ2-3; 7 bases are shared with TRBD1. V lost 4 bases and J lost 2; bases outside the gene matches: 3. The CDR3 runs to 14 residues. Germline V gives CDR1 WSHSY, CDR2 SAAADI. The CDR3 sequence is CASSAGQITDTQYF. The CDR3 region has the DNA TGCGCCAGCAGTGCGGGACAGATCACAGATACGCAGTATTTT.

The V and J genes are TRBV5-4 and TRBJ2-7; perhaps TRBD1 as D (6 bases). The CDR3 covers 15 residues. V dropped 2 bases and J dropped 1 base, with 13 bases sitting between them. Germline V gives CDR1 SGHNT, CDR2 YYREEE (reference sequence). The CDR3 sequence: CASSFTPGASYEQYF. Written as DNA, the CDR3 is TGTGCCAGCAGCTTTACACCAGGGGCGTCCTACGAGCAGTACTTC. The complete variable domain, with remaining parts taken from reference TRBV5-4 and TRBJ2-7, reads ETGVTQSPTHLIKTRGQQVTLRCSSQSGHNTVSWYQQALGQGPQFIFQYYREEENGRGNFPPRFSGLQFPNYSSELNVNALELDDSALYLCASSFTPGASYEQYFGPGTRLTVT.

The chain employs TRBV2 and TRBJ2-1; 13 bases match TRBD2. The V gene end was trimmed by 6 bases and the J gene end by 4 bases; junction bases not matched to a gene: 6. Per germline, CDR1 SNHLY and CDR2 FYNNEI. This CDR3 has 16 amino acids. CDR3 in amino acids: CASRIRTSGSYNEQFF. The CDR3 DNA is TGTGCCAGCAGGATCAGGACTAGCGGGAGTTACAATGAGCAGTTCTTC.

This chain uses TRBV18 with TRBJ2-3; D is undetermined. Germline-derived CDR1 and CDR2 are KGHSH and LQKENI. Trimming took 3 bases from V and 0 from J, leaving 10 bases between them. There are 15 residues in the CDR3. This chain's CDR3 is CASSPRASSTDTQYF. The CDR3 DNA is TGTGCCAGCTCACCGAGAGCGTCTAGCACAGATACGCAGTATTTT.

This clone came up a few times. The V gene is TRBV7-2, the J gene TRBJ1-2, with D unresolved. Trimming left V 1 base short and J 1 base short, with 7 bases between. The CDR3 spans 14 residues. Germline CDR1 and CDR2: SGHTA and FQGNSA. As DNA, the CDR3 is TGTGCCAGCAGCTTAGGCAGGTATAACTATGGCTACACCTTC. This translates into CASSLGRYNYGYTF.

The chain links TRBV6-1 to TRBJ2-1, with D maybe TRBD1 (5 bases). Trimming removed 4 bases at V and 3 bases at J, with 10 bases between. Per germline, CDR1 MNHNS and CDR2 SASEGT. This CDR3 has 14 amino acids. The DNA for the CDR3 is TGTGCCAGCAGTGCGGATGACAGCTACAATGAGCAGTTCTTC. This sequence encodes CASSADDSYNEQFF.

The sample holds one count of this clone. The rearrangement joins TRBV4-1 to TRBJ2-3; D not certain. V was cut by 0 bases and J by 10 bases, with 14 bases left in between. The CDR3 is made up of 14 amino acids. Germline values: CDR1 MGHRA, CDR2 YSYEKL. The CDR3 spells CASSQDPVTTSQYF. In DNA, the CDR3 is TGCGCCAGCAGCCAAGACCCCGTTACTACCTCGCAGTATTTT.

This clone was picked up a small number of times. This sequence joins TRBV10-2 and TRBJ1-1; D remains ambiguous. Trimming stripped 4 bases from V and 3 bases from J, with 6 bases between. The CDR3 totals 12 residues. The germline V gene has CDR1 WSHSY and CDR2 SAAADI. Written as DNA, the CDR3 is TGCGCCAGCAGTGGCCGGTACACTGAAGCTTTCTTT. This gives the protein CASSGRYTEAFF.

This clone was found a few times. The chain employs TRBV19 and TRBJ2-5, with 8 bases matching TRBD1. With 1 base clipped from V and 4 bases from J, the junction kept 11 bases outside the gene matches. The CDR3 spans 17 residues. Germline V gives CDR1 LNHDA, CDR2 SQIVND (reference sequence). CDR3 protein: CASSIVGQGKRVETQYF. In DNA form, the CDR3 reads TGTGCCAGTAGTATAGTTGGACAGGGTAAACGAGTAGAGACCCAGTACTTC. Using reference TRBV19 and TRBJ2-5 for the parts outside the CDR3, the full variable domain is DGGITQSPKYLFRKEGQNVTLSCEQNLNHDAMYWYRQDPGQGLRLIYYSQIVNDFQKGDIAEGYSVSREKKESFPLTVTSAQKNPTAFYLCASSIVGQGKRVETQYFGPGTRLLVL.

The chain employs TRBV18 and TRBJ2-5, with a weak D call TRBD1 (6 bases). The closer fit of TRBJ2-7 to the DNA end suggests the J call may be wrong. The CDR3 extends over 13 amino acids. Looked up from germline, CDR1 is KGHSH and CDR2 is LQKENI. CDR3 in amino acids: CASSQKQGAEQYF. As DNA, the CDR3 is TGTGCCAGCTCTCAAAAACAGGGAGCCGAGCAGTACTTC.

The sample holds a few counts of this clone. The chain couples TRBV7-9 to TRBJ2-7; the D gene is possibly TRBD2 (6 bases). Germline CDR1 and CDR2: SEHNR and FQNEAQ (reference sequence). Deletions cut 10 bases from V and 0 bases from J, with 10 bases between. The CDR3 is 12 amino acids. The CDR3 DNA reads TGTGCCACTTGGGACTCCTCCTACGAGCAGTACTTC. Translation gives CATWDSSYEQYF.

The chain uses TRBV30 and TRBJ1-6; D not resolved. Looked up from germline, CDR1 is GTSNPN and CDR2 is SVGIG (reference sequence). This CDR3 comprises 15 residues. Trimming removed 1 base from V and 14 bases from J, with 21 bases in between. The CDR3 DNA reads as TGTGCCTGGAGTGACCCGGGTTCGATTGTGGTGGCCCTCCACTTT. Translation: CAWSDPGSIVVALHF.

The rearrangement joins TRBV6-1 to TRBJ2-5; weak D call: TRBD2 (6 bases). The ends were cut back, 3 bases at V and 1 base at J, with 12 bases in the middle. Germline V gene data show CDR1 as MNHNS and CDR2 as SASEGT. The CDR3 covers 15 residues. The CDR3 loop reads CASSERLGSQETQYF. The CDR3 DNA follows: TGTGCCAGCAGTGAGAGGCTCGGGAGCCAAGAGACCCAGTACTTC.

This sequence joins TRBV19 and TRBJ2-3; D gene unclear. The ends were cut back, 3 bases at V and 6 bases at J, with 10 bases in the middle. The CDR3 contains 13 residues. Looked up from germline, CDR1 is LNHDA and CDR2 is SQIVND (reference sequence). CDR3 residues: CASSISFLDTQYF. CDR3 sequence (DNA): TGTGCCAGTAGTATCTCTTTTCTGGATACGCAGTATTTT.

As DNA, the CDR3 is TGTGCCAGCAGCTTAGCTACGGCTTGGGGGCCCACTGAAGCTTTCTTT. Protein product: CASSLATAWGPTEAFF. The chain carries TRBV7-9 and TRBJ1-1; D is perhaps TRBD1 (6 bases). Trimming pared 0 bases from V and 4 bases from J, leaving 15 bases between. Germline CDR1 is SEHNR and CDR2 is FQNEAQ (reference sequence). The CDR3 runs 16 residues.

Only one count was recorded for this clone. The chain links TRBV2 to TRBJ2-7; D possibly corresponds to TRBD2 (7 bases). The germline V and J ends were trimmed by 4 bases and 5 bases, with 12 bases remaining between them. CDR3 length equals 13 residues. The germline V gene has CDR1 SNHLY and CDR2 FYNNEI. The CDR3 loop is CASSGGGKNEQYF. The DNA for the CDR3 is TGTGCCAGCAGTGGGGGGGGCAAGAACGAGCAGTACTTC.

J is TRBJ2-1 and V is TRBV9; TRBD2 matches 7 bases. Germline V CDR1 and CDR2: SGDLS, YYNGEE. The ends lost 3 bases at V and 4 bases at J; junction bases unmatched: 10. The CDR3 consists of 16 residues. The CDR3 DNA sequence: TGTGCCAGCAGCGGGGGACCCCTCGGGGGGTACAATGAGCAGTTCTTC. It encodes CASSGGPLGGYNEQFF.

This rearrangement joins TRBV27 to TRBJ2-7, with 11 bases lining up with TRBD2. The junction had 4 bases not matched to a gene; V was cut back by 8 bases and J by 7 bases. This CDR3 has 12 amino acids. Germline V gene data show CDR1 as MNHEY and CDR2 as SMNVEV (reference sequence). CDR3 DNA: TGTGCCAGCTTTAGCGGGGGGGTTGAGCAGTACTTC. Its translation: CASFSGGVEQYF.

This clone was seen only once. This chain joins TRBV28 and TRBJ2-2; 8 bases map to TRBD1. The CDR3 totals 18 residues. V shed 1 base and J 0 bases; nucleotides not matched to a gene: 7. In germline, CDR1 is MDHEN, CDR2 SYDVKM. In DNA, the CDR3 is TGTGCCAGCAGTTTATACGGGACAGGCCGCACGAACACCGGGGAGCTGTTTTTT. Translated, it gives CASSLYGTGRTNTGELFF.

This clone was detected a few times. The rearrangement links TRBV7-9 to TRBJ2-1; 9 bases line up with TRBD2. This CDR3 is built from 16 residues. V shed 4 bases and J 9 bases; nucleotides not matched to a gene: 13. CDR1 and CDR2 from the germline V gene are SEHNR and FQNEAQ (reference sequence). The DNA of the CDR3 is TGTGCCAGCAGCTCACCTGACCAGCGGGGGGCGGTTGAGCAGTTCTTC. This codes for CASSSPDQRGAVEQFF. Full variable domain (rest looked up from reference TRBV7-9 and TRBJ2-1): DTGVSQNPRHKITKRGQNVTFRCDPISEHNRLYWYRQTLGQGPEFLTYFQNEAQLEKSRLLSDRFSAERPKGSFSTLEIQRTEQGDSAMYLCASSSPDQRGAVEQFFGPGTRLTVL.

The chain is built from TRBV5-1 and TRBJ1-2; D is unresolved. The CDR3 extends over 12 amino acids. Germline assignment: CDR1 SGHRS and CDR2 YFSETQ. V lost 0 bases, J lost 8 bases, and 8 bases lay in between. DNA of the CDR3: TGCGCCAGCAGCTTGGGAGGGTTCGGCTACACCTTC. It codes for CASSLGGFGYTF. Full variable domain (outside the CDR3, taken from reference TRBV5-1 and TRBJ1-2): KAGVTQTPRYLIKTRGQQVTLSCSPISGHRSVSWYQQTPGQGLQFLFEYFSETQRNKGNFPGRFSGRQFSNSRSEMNVSTLELGDSALYLCASSLGGFGYTFGSGTRLTVV.

The chain links TRBV5-4 to TRBJ2-7; 15 bases fit TRBD2. Germline assignment: CDR1 SGHNT and CDR2 YYREEE (reference sequence). Trimming removed 4 bases from V and 0 bases from J; junction bases left unmatched: 5. The length of the CDR3 is 17 residues. This CDR3 is CASSRGLAGGSSYEQYF. The CDR3, as DNA: TGTGCCAGCAGCCGGGGACTAGCGGGGGGAAGCTCCTACGAGCAGTACTTC.

This chain links TRBV27 with TRBJ1-1; D is possibly TRBD1 (6 bases). The CDR3 length is 18 residues. CDR1 and CDR2 from the germline V gene are MNHEY and SMNVEV (reference sequence). Trimming took off 0 bases at V and 0 bases at J, with 17 bases between the two ends. The CDR3: CASSLSRRRGNMNTEAFF. CDR3 DNA: TGTGCCAGCAGTTTATCGAGAAGAAGGGGGAACATGAACACTGAAGCTTTCTTT.